Below, 13 T cell receptor beta chains from the same sample are listed, as sequenced in a study of cytomegalovirus exposure and HLA in healthy donors. The PCR ran on 60 Vbeta and 13 Jbeta primers. Assay used: immunoSEQ multiplex PCR; TCRdb lists only in-frame clones, some missing. This table has approximately 160,000 clones, roughly 65% appearing once. Material for sequencing was PBMCs. The receptor set was obtained from a young woman in good health and CMV-seropositive.

The rearrangement links TRBV25-1 to TRBJ2-7; 8 nucleotides agree with TRBD1. V gave up 6 bases and J gave up 2 bases; unmatched junction bases: 6. The CDR3 runs 14 residues. Germline assignment: CDR1 MGHDK and CDR2 SYGVNS. CDR3 nucleotide sequence: TGTGCCAGCAGACCCGGGACAGGACCCTACGAGCAGTACTTC. Amino acid sequence: CASRPGTGPYEQYF.

This sequence joins TRBV19 and TRBJ1-1, with D uncertain. Germline CDR1 is LNHDA and CDR2 is SQIVND (reference sequence). Deletions cut 5 bases from V and 0 bases from J, with 13 bases between. The CDR3 loop spans 15 amino acids. CDR3: CASSARILMNTEAFF. In DNA form, the CDR3 reads TGTGCCAGTAGTGCGAGGATATTAATGAACACTGAAGCTTTCTTT. The full variable domain, in which reference TRBV19 and TRBJ1-1 provide the parts outside the CDR3, is DGGITQSPKYLFRKEGQNVTLSCEQNLNHDAMYWYRQDPGQGLRLIYYSQIVNDFQKGDIAEGYSVSREKKESFPLTVTSAQKNPTAFYLCASSARILMNTEAFFGQGTRLTVV.

The table lists this clone with a few counts. The chain joins TRBV4-3 to TRBJ1-4, with TRBD1 matching 7 bases. V was clipped by 4 bases and J by 6 bases; unmatched bases: 5. The V gene's germline CDR1 is LGHNA and CDR2 YSLEER. This CDR3 has 14 amino acids. CDR3 protein: CASSPGDSHEKLFF. CDR3 sequence (DNA): TGCGCCAGCAGCCCTGGGGACAGTCATGAAAAACTGTTTTTT.

This chain links TRBV5-5 with TRBJ2-1; D uncertain. V lost 6 bases and J 9 bases, leaving 13 bases between the germline ends. Germline V gene sequence: CDR1 SGHKS, CDR2 YYEKEE (reference sequence). The CDR3 covers 12 residues. The CDR3 DNA sequence: TGTGCCAGCATGCTGTCCGTGAGTGAGCAGTTCTTC. Residues: CASMLSVSEQFF.

This clone came up once. The rearrangement links TRBV4-2 to TRBJ1-2, with D possibly TRBD1 on 5 matching bases. This CDR3 comprises 16 residues. Germline V gives CDR1 LGHNA, CDR2 YNFKEQ. Trimming took 0 bases from V and 4 from J, leaving 15 bases between them. The CDR3 spells CASSQEVGLTGYGYTF. CDR3 bases: TGTGCCAGCAGCCAAGAGGTTGGCCTCACAGGCTATGGCTACACCTTC.

The chain employs TRBV6-5 and TRBJ1-1, with 10 bases fitting TRBD1. The ends lost 0 bases at V and 11 bases at J; junction bases unmatched: 6. This CDR3 has 14 amino acids. The germline CDR1 and CDR2 sequences are MNHEY and SVGAGI. Here the CDR3 reads CASSYSGTGVGAFF. CDR3 nucleotide sequence: TGTGCCAGCAGTTACTCCGGGACAGGGGTTGGCGCTTTCTTT.

The V gene is TRBV5-1, the J gene TRBJ1-2; unclear D gene. V lost 1 base to trimming and J lost 0 bases, with 10 bases between them. CDR3 length equals 15 residues. Germline assignment: CDR1 SGHRS and CDR2 YFSETQ. In nucleotides, the CDR3 is TGCGCCAGCAGCTTGTCTGGAGGGTCTAACTATGGCTACACCTTC. This encodes CASSLSGGSNYGYTF.

The chain joins TRBV15 to TRBJ2-7, with a tentative D call TRBD1 (6 bases). Per the germline V gene, CDR1 is LNHNV and CDR2 is YYDKDF (reference sequence). The CDR3 has 12 amino acids. V gave up 5 bases and J gave up 4 bases, with 9 bases separating them. CDR3 DNA sequence: TGTGCCACCAGCGGGGACACTTACGAGCAGTACTTC. Protein sequence: CATSGDTYEQYF. Using reference TRBV15 and TRBJ2-7 for the parts outside the CDR3, the full variable domain is DAMVIQNPRYQVTQFGKPVTLSCSQTLNHNVMYWYQQKSSQAPKLLFHYYDKDFNNEADTPDNFQSRRPNTSFCFLDIRSPGLGDTAMYLCATSGDTYEQYFGPGTRLTVT.

The rearrangement uses TRBV5-1 and TRBJ1-6, with TRBD1 matching 9 bases. V lost 4 bases and J lost 7; bases outside the gene matches: 6. Per germline, CDR1 SGHRS and CDR2 YFSETQ. The CDR3 runs to 15 residues. The CDR3 bases are TGCGCCAGCAGCCCACAGGGGGCAGACAATTCACCCCTCCACTTT. Amino acid sequence: CASSPQGADNSPLHF.

The V and J genes are TRBV13 and TRBJ1-4; D not resolved. This CDR3 has 12 amino acids. The V gene lost 5 bases and the J gene lost 4 bases, with 5 bases spanning the gap. Germline V gene lookup returns CDR1 PRHDT and CDR2 FYEKMQ (reference sequence). The DNA of the CDR3 is TGTGCCAGCAGCGGAGGTAATGAAAAACTGTTTTTT. Its protein product is CASSGGNEKLFF.

This clone has more than one count but fewer than ten. The V call is TRBV5-6, the J call TRBJ2-7; TRBD2 might be the D (6 bases). In germline, CDR1 is SGHDT, CDR2 YYEEEE. CDR3 size: 15 residues. Trimming cost V 2 bases and J 0 bases, with 12 bases left between them. CDR3 residues: CASSFLRGSSYEQYF. The CDR3 region has the DNA TGTGCCAGCAGCTTTCTTCGGGGGAGCTCCTACGAGCAGTACTTC.

The gene calls are TRBV7-3 and TRBJ1-1; possible D gene TRBD1, 5 bases. V was shortened by 5 bases and J by 5 bases, with 12 bases between the two germline ends. The CDR3 consists of 13 residues. Germline-derived CDR1 and CDR2 are SGHTA and FQGTGA. This CDR3 is CASSPRQLTEAFF. As DNA, the CDR3 is TGTGCCAGCAGCCCAAGACAGTTAACTGAAGCTTTCTTT.

The table lists this clone with a few counts. The V call is TRBV10-2, the J call TRBJ2-6; D remains unclear. The CDR3 extends over 13 amino acids. Germline assignment: CDR1 WSHSY and CDR2 SAAADI. Between the trimmed V and J ends, which lost 6 bases and 4 bases, there was a span of 7 bases. The CDR3 DNA reads TGCGCCAGCAGCCTGCAGGGGGCCAACGTCCTGACTTTC. Amino acids: CASSLQGANVLTF.